This T cell receptor beta chain was identified during a study of control samples from healthy donors and cancer patients (TCRdb year 2020). This clone was found a few times. Its specific antigen is unknown. No base-level quality is on record; no much larger clone is a single base apart. CDR1 and CDR2 were assigned from the germline V gene as MNHEY and SVGAGI. The V end loses 2 bases and the J end loses 0 bases, and a stretch of 8 bases separates them. The CDR3 holds 15 amino acids from the cysteine to the phenylalanine. The retained sequence is limited to the CDR3, 45 bases, with the frame set at the first base. Library creation used the immunoSEQ multiplex PCR assay. Drawn from immuneACCESS, this table holds only the in-frame rearrangements with V and J called that TCRdb kept. Clones are partly lost; checked studies trace under half to an unresolved V gene and leave the rest unexplained. Within this sample are some 110,000 clones, with roughly nine tenths of them counted one time only. The ten largest make up 1.1% of the sample.

The chain is made from TRBV6-5 and TRBJ1-3; no D gene can be assigned with confidence. The sample comprised PBMCs. The clonotype originates from a woman aged 50 to 65 with colorectal cancer. CDR3 sequence: CASSYTAISGNTIYF. At the DNA level, the sequence is TGTGCCAGCAGTTACACGGCGATCTCTGGAAACACCATATATTTT.